This entry is about one TCR beta chain. The clone's antigen remains unknown. Base qualities are missing; no much larger clone stands one base away. The intended sense of this specimen's treatment or condition label: preoperative locoregional IRX-2 cytokine immunotherapy. The samples were obtained from a phase Ib study in which preoperative, locoregional IRX-2 cytokine immunotherapy intended to prime immune responses was tested. Donors were patients with early-stage breast cancer who received IRX-2 before surgery. The sample is drawn from a study of preoperative IRX-2 immunotherapy in early breast cancer (dated by TCRdb to the late 2010s). Libraries came from the immunoSEQ multiplex PCR assay. TCRdb's version of the immuneACCESS table is confined to in-frame rearrangements and falls short of the full clone set. An unresolved V gene accounts for under half of the shortfall where checked; the remainder is of unknown origin. The sample profile shows fewer than 40,000 clones; more than 90% of them were found once. Together, the top ten hold roughly 6.7% of the sample.

CDR1 KGHSH and CDR2 LQKENI are derived from the germline V gene. Spanning cysteine to phenylalanine, the CDR3 consists of 14 amino acids. Only the CDR3 region is kept as DNA, spanning 42 bases read in frame from base 1. V is cut by 2 bases and J by 0 bases, and the space between the germline ends is 7 bases. This TCR came from a human donor with breast cancer. The chain couples TRBV18 to TRBJ1-1, and TRBD1 may be the D gene, going by 6 matching bases. This specimen was taken from a patient treated with IRX-2 immunotherapy. CDR3 reads: CASSPTGLNTEAFF. The nucleotide sequence is TGTGCCAGCTCACCAACAGGGCTGAACACTGAAGCTTTCTTT.